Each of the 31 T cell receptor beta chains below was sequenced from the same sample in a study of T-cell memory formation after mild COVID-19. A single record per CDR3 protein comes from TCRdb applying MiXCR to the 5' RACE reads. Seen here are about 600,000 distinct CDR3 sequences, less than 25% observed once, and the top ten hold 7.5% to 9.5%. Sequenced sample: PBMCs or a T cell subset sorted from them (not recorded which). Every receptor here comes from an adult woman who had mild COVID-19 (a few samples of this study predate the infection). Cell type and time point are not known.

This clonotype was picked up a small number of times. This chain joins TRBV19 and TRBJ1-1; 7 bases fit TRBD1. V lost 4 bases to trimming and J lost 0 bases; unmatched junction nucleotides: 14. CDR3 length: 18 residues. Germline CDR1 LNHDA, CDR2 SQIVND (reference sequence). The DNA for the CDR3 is TGTGCCAGTAGTAGGCGTTTTGGGGGACAGCCCATGAACACTGAAGCTTTCTTT. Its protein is CASSRRFGGQPMNTEAFF.

The CDR3, as DNA: TGCGCCAGCAGCCAAGATCTGGGGGGCGGCAATCAGCCCCAGCATTTT. Residues: CASSQDLGGGNQPQHF. V gene TRBV4-1 combines with J gene TRBJ1-5; D is possibly TRBD1 (6 bases). Trimming took off 0 bases at V and 2 bases at J, with 11 bases between the two ends. CDR1 and CDR2 (germline): MGHRA, YSYEKL. CDR3 length: 16 residues.

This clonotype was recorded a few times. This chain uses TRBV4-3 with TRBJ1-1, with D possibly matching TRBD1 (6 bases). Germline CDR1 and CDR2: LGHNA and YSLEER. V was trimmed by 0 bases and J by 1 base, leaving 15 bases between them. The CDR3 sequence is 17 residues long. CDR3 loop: CASSQDTGGATNTEAFF. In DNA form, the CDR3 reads TGCGCCAGCAGCCAAGATACGGGGGGGGCTACGAACACTGAAGCTTTCTTT.

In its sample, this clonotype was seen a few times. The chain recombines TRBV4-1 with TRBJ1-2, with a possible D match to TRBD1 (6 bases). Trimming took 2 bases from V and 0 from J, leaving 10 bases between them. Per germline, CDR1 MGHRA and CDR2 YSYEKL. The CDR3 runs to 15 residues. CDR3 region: CASSQRQDANYGYTF. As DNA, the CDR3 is TGCGCCAGCAGCCAACGACAGGACGCTAACTATGGCTACACCTTC.

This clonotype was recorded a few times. The CDR3 sequence is CAISYSDRGTEAFF. As DNA, the CDR3 is TGTGCCATCAGTTACAGCGACAGGGGCACTGAAGCTTTCTTT. This sequence joins TRBV10-3 and TRBJ1-1, with TRBD1 identical over 8 bases. The V gene end was trimmed by 5 bases and the J gene end by 4 bases; junction bases not matched to a gene: 6. The CDR3 is 14 amino acids. Germline lookup yields CDR1 ENHRY and CDR2 SYGVKD.

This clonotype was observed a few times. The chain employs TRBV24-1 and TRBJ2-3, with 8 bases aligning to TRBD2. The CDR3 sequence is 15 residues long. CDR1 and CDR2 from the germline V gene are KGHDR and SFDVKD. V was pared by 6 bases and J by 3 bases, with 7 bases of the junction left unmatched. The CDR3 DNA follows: TGTGCCACCAGTAACGGCGGGAGGTCGACAGATACGCAGTATTTT. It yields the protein CATSNGGRSTDTQYF.

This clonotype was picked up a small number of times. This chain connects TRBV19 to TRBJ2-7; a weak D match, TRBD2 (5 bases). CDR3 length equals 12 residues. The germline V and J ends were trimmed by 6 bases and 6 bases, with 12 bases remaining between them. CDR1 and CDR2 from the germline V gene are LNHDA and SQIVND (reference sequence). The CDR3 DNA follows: TGTGCCAGTAGCGGGATCTCTCGCGAGCAGTACTTC. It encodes CASSGISREQYF.

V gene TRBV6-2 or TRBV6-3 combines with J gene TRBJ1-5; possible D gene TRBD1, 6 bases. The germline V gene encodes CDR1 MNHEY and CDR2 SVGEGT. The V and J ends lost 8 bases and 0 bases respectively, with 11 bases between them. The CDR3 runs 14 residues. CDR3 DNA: TGTGCCAGCCTCGGGACACCTAGCAATCAGCCCCAGCATTTT. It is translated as CASLGTPSNQPQHF.

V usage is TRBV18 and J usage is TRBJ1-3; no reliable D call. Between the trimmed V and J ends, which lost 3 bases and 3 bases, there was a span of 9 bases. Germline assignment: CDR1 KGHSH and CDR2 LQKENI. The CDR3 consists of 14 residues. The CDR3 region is CASSPTPGGNTIYF. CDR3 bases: TGTGCCAGCTCACCTACACCGGGTGGAAACACCATATATTTT. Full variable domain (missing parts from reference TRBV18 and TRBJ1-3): NAGVMQNPRHLVRRRGQEARLRCSPMKGHSHVYWYRQLPEEGLKFMVYLQKENIIDESGMPKERFSAEFPKEGPSILRIQQVVRGDSAAYFCASSPTPGGNTIYFGEGSWLTVV.

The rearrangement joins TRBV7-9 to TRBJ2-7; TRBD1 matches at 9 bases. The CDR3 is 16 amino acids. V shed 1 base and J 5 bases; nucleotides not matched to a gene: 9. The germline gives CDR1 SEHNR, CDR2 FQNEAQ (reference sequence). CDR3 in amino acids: CASSLVPGQGFDEQYF. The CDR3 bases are TGTGCCAGCAGCTTAGTTCCGGGACAGGGTTTCGACGAGCAGTACTTC.

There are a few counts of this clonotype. CDR3 sequence reads: CASSVGQGPHYEQYF. As DNA, the CDR3 is TGTGCCAGCAGCGTAGGACAGGGGCCCCACTACGAGCAGTACTTC. This chain connects TRBV9 to TRBJ2-7; 8 bases fit TRBD1. The CDR3 is 15 amino acids. The germline V gene has CDR1 SGDLS and CDR2 YYNGEE. V shed 0 bases, J shed 3 bases, and the junction held 5 bases outside the gene matches.

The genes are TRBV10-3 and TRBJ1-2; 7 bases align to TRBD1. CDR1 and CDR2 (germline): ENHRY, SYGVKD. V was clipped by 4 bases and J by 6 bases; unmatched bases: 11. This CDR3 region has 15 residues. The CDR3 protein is CAISALTDREDGYTF. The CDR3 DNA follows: TGTGCCATCAGTGCCCTAACCGACAGGGAAGATGGCTACACCTTC.

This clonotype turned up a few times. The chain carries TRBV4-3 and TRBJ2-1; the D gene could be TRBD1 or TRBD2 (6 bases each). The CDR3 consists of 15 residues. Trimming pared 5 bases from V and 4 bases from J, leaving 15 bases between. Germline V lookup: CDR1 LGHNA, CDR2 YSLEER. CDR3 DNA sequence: TGCGCCAGCAGCAACGGGGGCTGGGGTTACAATGAGCAGTTCTTC. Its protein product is CASSNGGWGYNEQFF.

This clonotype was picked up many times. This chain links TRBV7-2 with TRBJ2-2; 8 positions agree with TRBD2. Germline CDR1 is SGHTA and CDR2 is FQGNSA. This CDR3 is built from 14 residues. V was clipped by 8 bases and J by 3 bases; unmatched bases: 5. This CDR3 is CASQREFDTGELFF. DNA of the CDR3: TGTGCCAGCCAGCGGGAGTTCGACACCGGGGAGCTGTTTTTT.

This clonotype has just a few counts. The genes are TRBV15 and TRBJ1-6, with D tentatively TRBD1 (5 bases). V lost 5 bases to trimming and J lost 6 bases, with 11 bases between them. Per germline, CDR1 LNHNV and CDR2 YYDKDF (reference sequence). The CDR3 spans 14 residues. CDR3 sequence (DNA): TGTGCCACCAGCGGGGGACCACCTAATTCACCCCTCCACTTT. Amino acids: CATSGGPPNSPLHF.

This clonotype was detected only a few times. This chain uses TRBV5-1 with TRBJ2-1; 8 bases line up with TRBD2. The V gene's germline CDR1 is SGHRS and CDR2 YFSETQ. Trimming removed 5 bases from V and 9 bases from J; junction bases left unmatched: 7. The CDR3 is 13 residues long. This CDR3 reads CASSWERETEQFF. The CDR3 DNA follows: TGCGCCAGCAGTTGGGAGCGGGAGACTGAGCAGTTCTTC.

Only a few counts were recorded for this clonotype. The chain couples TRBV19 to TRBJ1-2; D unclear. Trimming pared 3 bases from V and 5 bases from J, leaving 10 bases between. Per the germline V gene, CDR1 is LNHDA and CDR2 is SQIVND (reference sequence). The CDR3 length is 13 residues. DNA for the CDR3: TGTGCCAGTAGTATTGGCAGGACTTATGGCTACACCTTC. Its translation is CASSIGRTYGYTF.

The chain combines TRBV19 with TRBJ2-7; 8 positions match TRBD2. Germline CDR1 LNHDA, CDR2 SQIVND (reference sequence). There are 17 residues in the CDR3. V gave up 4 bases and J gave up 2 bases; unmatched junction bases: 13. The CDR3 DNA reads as TGTGCCAGTAGTACCATGACGGTTAGCGGGACCACCTACGAGCAGTACTTC. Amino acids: CASSTMTVSGTTYEQYF.

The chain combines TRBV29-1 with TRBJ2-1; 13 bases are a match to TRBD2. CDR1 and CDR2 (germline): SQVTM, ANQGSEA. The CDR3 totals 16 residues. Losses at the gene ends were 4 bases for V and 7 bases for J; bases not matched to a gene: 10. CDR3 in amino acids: CSVVGGTSGIINEQFF. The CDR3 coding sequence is TGCAGCGTTGTAGGTGGGACTAGCGGGATTATAAATGAGCAGTTCTTC.

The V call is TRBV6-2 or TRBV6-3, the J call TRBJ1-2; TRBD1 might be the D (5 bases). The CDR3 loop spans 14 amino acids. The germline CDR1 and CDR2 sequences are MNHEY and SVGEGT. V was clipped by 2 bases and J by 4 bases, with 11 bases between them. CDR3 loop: CASSYQGGGYGYTF. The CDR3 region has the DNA TGTGCCAGCAGTTACCAGGGAGGAGGCTATGGCTACACCTTC.

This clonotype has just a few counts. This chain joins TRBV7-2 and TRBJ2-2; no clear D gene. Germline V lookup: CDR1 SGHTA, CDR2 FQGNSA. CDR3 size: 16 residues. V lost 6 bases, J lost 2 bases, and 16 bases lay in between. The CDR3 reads CASRLHSDTNTGELFF. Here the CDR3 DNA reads TGTGCCAGCAGGCTCCACTCGGATACAAACACCGGGGAGCTGTTTTTT.

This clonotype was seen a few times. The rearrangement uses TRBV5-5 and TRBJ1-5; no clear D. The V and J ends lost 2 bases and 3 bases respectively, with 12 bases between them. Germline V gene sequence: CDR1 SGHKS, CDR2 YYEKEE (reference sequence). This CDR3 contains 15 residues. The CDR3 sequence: CASSLEGLLNQPQHF. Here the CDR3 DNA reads TGTGCCAGCAGCTTAGAAGGACTGCTCAATCAGCCCCAGCATTTT.

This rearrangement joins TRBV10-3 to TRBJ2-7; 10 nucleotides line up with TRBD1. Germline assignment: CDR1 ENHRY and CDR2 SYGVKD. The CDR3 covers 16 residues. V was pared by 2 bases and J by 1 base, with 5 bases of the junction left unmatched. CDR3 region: CAISETRTGGSYEQYF. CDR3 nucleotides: TGTGCCATCAGTGAGACCCGGACAGGGGGATCCTACGAGCAGTACTTC.

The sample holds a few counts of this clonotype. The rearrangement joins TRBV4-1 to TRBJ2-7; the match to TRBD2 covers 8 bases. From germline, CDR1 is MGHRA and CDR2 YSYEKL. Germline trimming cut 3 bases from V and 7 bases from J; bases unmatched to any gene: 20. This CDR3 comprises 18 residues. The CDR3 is CASSHLTPARGAPKEQYF. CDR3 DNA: TGCGCCAGCAGCCACCTTACCCCTGCGCGGGGGGCGCCTAAGGAGCAGTACTTC.

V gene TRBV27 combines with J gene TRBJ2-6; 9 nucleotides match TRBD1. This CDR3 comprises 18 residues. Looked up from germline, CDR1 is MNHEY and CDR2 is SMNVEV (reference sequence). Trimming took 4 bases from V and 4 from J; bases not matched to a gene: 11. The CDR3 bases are TGTGCCAGCAGTTCGGAACAGGGGGCCCCGTTAGGGGCCAACGTCCTGACTTTC. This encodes CASSSEQGAPLGANVLTF.

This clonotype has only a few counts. Here the CDR3 DNA reads TGCAGTGCTAGAGTGAGGGGTTCCCACAACTACAATGAGCAGTTCTTC. Translation: CSARVRGSHNYNEQFF. This chain connects TRBV20-1 to TRBJ2-1, with D tentatively TRBD1 or TRBD2 (5 bases each). In germline, CDR1 is DFQATT, CDR2 SNEGSKA (reference sequence). There are 16 residues in the CDR3. V was clipped by 1 base and J by 3 bases, with 16 bases between them.

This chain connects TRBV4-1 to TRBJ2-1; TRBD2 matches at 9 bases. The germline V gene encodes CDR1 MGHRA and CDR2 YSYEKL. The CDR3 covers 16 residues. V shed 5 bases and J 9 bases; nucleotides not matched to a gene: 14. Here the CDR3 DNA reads TGCGCCAGCAGCTCCGTCAGCCAGCGGGGGGCGGTTGAGCAGTTCTTC. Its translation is CASSSVSQRGAVEQFF.

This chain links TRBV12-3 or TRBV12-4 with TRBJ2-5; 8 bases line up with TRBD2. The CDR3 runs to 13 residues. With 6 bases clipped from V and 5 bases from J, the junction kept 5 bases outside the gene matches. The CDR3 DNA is TGTGCCAGCAGAGCGGGAGTCGGGGAGACCCAGTACTTC. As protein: CASRAGVGETQYF.

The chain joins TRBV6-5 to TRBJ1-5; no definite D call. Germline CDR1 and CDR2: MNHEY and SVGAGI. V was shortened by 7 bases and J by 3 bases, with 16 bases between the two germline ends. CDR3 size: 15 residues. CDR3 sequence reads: CASKVDRAINQPQHF. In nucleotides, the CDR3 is TGTGCCAGCAAGGTTGATCGGGCTATCAATCAGCCCCAGCATTTT.

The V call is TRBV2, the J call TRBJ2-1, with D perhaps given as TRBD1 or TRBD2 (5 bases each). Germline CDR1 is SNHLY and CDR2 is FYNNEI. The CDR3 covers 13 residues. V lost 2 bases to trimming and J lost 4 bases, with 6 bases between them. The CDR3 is CASSEWGYNEQFF. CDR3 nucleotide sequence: TGTGCCAGCAGTGAATGGGGGTACAATGAGCAGTTCTTC.

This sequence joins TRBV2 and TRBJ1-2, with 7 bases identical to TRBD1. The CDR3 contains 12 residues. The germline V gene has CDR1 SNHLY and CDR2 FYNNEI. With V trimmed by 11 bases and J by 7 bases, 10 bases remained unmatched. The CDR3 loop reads CAFGQDKTGYTF. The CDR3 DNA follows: TGTGCCTTTGGACAGGACAAAACTGGCTACACCTTC. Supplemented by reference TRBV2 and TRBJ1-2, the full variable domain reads EPEVTQTPSHQVTQMGQEVILRCVPISNHLYFYWYRQILGQKVEFLVSFYNNEISEKSEIFDDQFSVERPDGSNFTLKIRSTKLEDSAMYFCAFGQDKTGYTFGSGTRLTVV.